This is a list of T cell receptor beta chains from one sample in a study of T cell therapy after organ transplantation. Sequencing was performed with immunoSEQ multiplex PCR; in TCRdb, only in-frame clones are kept and a portion is missing. The sample has roughly 48,000 clones, 94% seen once. Antigens of these TCRs are unknown. The sequencing used CD8+ T cells from blood, collected before autologous CMV-specific T cell therapy. Receptors were obtained from a human patient who had received a solid organ transplant and had CMV disease. Each CDR3 is given with its conserved first and last residue. D genes are given only for firm matches. The listing skips clone size in some rows; elsewhere it reads once, few, many or a size class.

TRBD1	TRBV5-1	TRBJ1-1	once	TGCGCCAGCTCATCCGGGACAGGATATATCGACACTGAAGCTTTCTTT	CASSSGTGYIDTEAFF
-	TRBV6-6	TRBJ1-1	-	TGTGCCAGCATGAAAATGAACACTGAAGCTTTCTTT	CASMKMNTEAFF
-	TRBV19	TRBJ2-7	-	TGTGCCAGTAGTACGCCCCAGAGCTCCTACGAGCAGTACTTC	CASSTPQSSYEQYF
-	TRBV11-2	TRBJ2-7	once	TGTGCCAGCAGCTCGGCCACTTCCTACGAGCAGTACTTC	CASSSATSYEQYF
-	TRBV2	TRBJ1-5	-	TGTGCCAGCAGTGGGGGATACGGCAATCAGCCCCAGCATTTT	CASSGGYGNQPQHF
-	TRBV5-1	TRBJ2-1	-	TGCGCCAGCAGCCCCTGGGGCAGGGTCCTGCGCAATGAGCAGTTCTTC	CASSPWGRVLRNEQFF
-	TRBV2	TRBJ1-2	-	TGTGCCAGCAGTGAAGGGGGCAGAAAAAATAACTATGGCTACACCTTC	CASSEGGRKNNYGYTF
TRBD2	TRBV29-1	TRBJ2-7	-	TGCAGCGTTGTCGGACTAGCGGGAGCCATTTACGAGCAGTACTTC	CSVVGLAGAIYEQYF
-	TRBV21-1	TRBJ2-5	-	TGTGCCAGCAGCACCCCTAGCGGGAAGGAGACCCAGTACTTC	CASSTPSGKETQYF
-	TRBV4-3	TRBJ2-7	-	TGCGCCAGCAGCCAAGATAAAGGGACCTACGAGCAGTACTTC	CASSQDKGTYEQYF
TRBD1	TRBV27	TRBJ1-6	once	TGTGCCAGCCAGGTGACAGGGGGAGATTCACCCCTCCACTTT	CASQVTGGDSPLHF
TRBD2	TRBV6-5	TRBJ2-7	-	TGTGCCAGCAGTTTGGTCTCTAGCGGGAGTTACGAGCAGTACTTC	CASSLVSSGSYEQYF
TRBD1	TRBV27	TRBJ2-7	once	TGTGCCAGCAGTCTCCGGGACAGGTTCTACGAGCAGTACTTC	CASSLRDRFYEQYF
-	TRBV5-1	TRBJ1-2	once	TGCGCCAGCAGCTTGTCCCAGAGAGCTAACTATGGCTACACCTTC	CASSLSQRANYGYTF
-	TRBV10-2	TRBJ2-7	-	TGCGCCAGCAGTGAGTCGAGGCAGGCCGGGGAGCAGTACTTC	CASSESRQAGEQYF
TRBD2	TRBV5-6	TRBJ2-1	-	TGTGCCAGCAGCTTGGGGCTAGCGGGGTTTAAAAGCAATGAGCAGTTCTTC	CASSLGLAGFKSNEQFF
-	TRBV5-6	TRBJ1-5	-	TGTGCCAGCAGCTTGGGGGCAGGGGAGGGCAATCAGCCCCAGCATTTT	CASSLGAGEGNQPQHF
TRBD2	TRBV7-9	TRBJ2-1	-	TGTGCCAGCAGCTCCCGGTCTAGCGGGAGGGATGAGCAGTTCTTC	CASSSRSSGRDEQFF
TRBD2	TRBV7-9	TRBJ2-7	-	TGTGCCAGCAGCTTAACCCGACTAGCGGGGGGCTACGAGCAGTACTTC	CASSLTRLAGGYEQYF
-	TRBV6-5	TRBJ1-1	-	TGTGCCAGCAGTTACTCGGACGGGGGGGGCACTGAAGCTTTCTTT	CASSYSDGGGTEAFF
TRBD1	TRBV30	TRBJ2-7	-	TGTGCCTGGACGGACAGGACCTACGAGCAGTACTTC	CAWTDRTYEQYF
-	TRBV7-9	TRBJ1-4	-	TGTGCCAGCAGCCAAAAGGACTTAGGGGGTGAAAAACTGTTTTTT	CASSQKDLGGEKLFF
-	TRBV7-8	TRBJ1-5	-	TGTGCCAGCAGCTTAGACAGGGTTAGCAATCAGCCCCAGCATTTT	CASSLDRVSNQPQHF